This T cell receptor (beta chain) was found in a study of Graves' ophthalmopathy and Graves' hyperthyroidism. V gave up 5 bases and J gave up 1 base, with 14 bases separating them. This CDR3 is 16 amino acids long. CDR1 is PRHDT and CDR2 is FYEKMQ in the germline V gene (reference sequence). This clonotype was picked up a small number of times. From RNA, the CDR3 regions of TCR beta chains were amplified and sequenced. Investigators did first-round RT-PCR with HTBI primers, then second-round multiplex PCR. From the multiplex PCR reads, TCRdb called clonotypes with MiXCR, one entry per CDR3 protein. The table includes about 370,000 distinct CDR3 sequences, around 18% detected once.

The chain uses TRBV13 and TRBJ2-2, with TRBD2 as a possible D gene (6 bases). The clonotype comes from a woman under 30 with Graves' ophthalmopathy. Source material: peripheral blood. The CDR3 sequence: CASSDNSGVNTGELFF. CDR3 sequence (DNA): TGTGCCAGCAGCGACAATAGCGGAGTGAACACCGGGGAGCTGTTTTTT.